The clone carrying this TCR beta chain was seen more than once but under ten times. Its antigen is not identified. The sample comes from a study of T-cell reconstitution after alpha-beta-depleted transplantation in children. Notes on the study in general: It was newly produced T cells that mostly accounted for T-cell counts and diversity one year after transplant. Several hundred expanded graft clones reportedly gave rise to the alpha-beta T cells present about two months after transplant.

The TCRbeta library incorporated unique molecular identifiers. TCRdb reprocessed the PCR reads via MiXCR and lists one record per CDR3 protein. The sample includes roughly 100,000 distinct CDR3 sequences, 4.5% to 7.5% of them seen just once. This receptor was identified in a female patient aged 2-10 years who had a stem cell transplant for Fanconi anemia, so the T cells may come from the graft donor. The source material was PBMCs, mostly from graft donor cells, sampled 60 days after TCRalphabeta/CD19-depleted stem cell transplant.

CDR3 sequence: CASSSRTSGVRTSTDTQYF. As DNA, the CDR3 is TGTGCCAGCAGTTCAAGGACTAGCGGGGTGCGTACTAGCACAGATACGCAGTATTTT. The chain joins TRBV12-3 or TRBV12-4 to TRBJ2-3; 12 nucleotides agree with TRBD2. Germline trimming cut 4 bases from V and 0 bases from J; bases unmatched to any gene: 11. The CDR3 runs to 19 residues.